These 12 T cell receptor beta chains were sequenced from one sample in a study of blood T cell repertoires in COVID-19 (dated by TCRdb to about 2020). The library was produced with the immunoSEQ multiplex PCR assay. Here the immuneACCESS table is served through TCRdb, limited to in-frame sequences with V and J called. Missing clones are a known gap in these copies; in checked studies unresolved V genes cover under half, and the rest lacks a known reason. Counted in this sample were tens of thousands of clones; around four fifths of them appeared once. The ten largest clones take up about 5% of the sample. Sequencing used peripheral blood. Receptors originate from a man aged 50 to 59 with active COVID-19.

V gene TRBV29-1 combines with J gene TRBJ1-2; D may be TRBD1 (5 bases). The V end was cut by 1 base, the J end by 7 bases, with 13 bases between. Germline V gene lookup returns CDR1 SQVTM and CDR2 ANQGSEA. CDR3 length: 13 residues. CDR3 DNA: TGCAGCGTTGAAGCGGGAGGGGCGGCTGGCTACACCTTC. Translated, it gives CSVEAGGAAGYTF.

The chain has TRBV4-3 and TRBJ1-1; the D gene is possibly TRBD1 (5 bases). The germline gives CDR1 LGHNA, CDR2 YSLEER. Trimming removed 0 bases at V and 4 bases at J, with 18 bases between. The CDR3 has 17 residues. CDR3 sequence: CASSQDRRVGAGTEAFF. Written as DNA, the CDR3 is TGCGCCAGCAGCCAAGATCGCAGGGTAGGGGCCGGCACTGAAGCTTTCTTT.

The genes are TRBV5-1 and TRBJ2-3; 10 nucleotides line up with TRBD1. The germline gives CDR1 SGHRS, CDR2 YFSETQ. Trimming took 0 bases from V and 5 from J; bases not matched to a gene: 6. This CDR3 has 16 amino acids. CDR3 in DNA: TGCGCCAGCAGCTTGGCGGGACAGGGGACCGTAGATACGCAGTATTTT. It translates to CASSLAGQGTVDTQYF.

This clone came up a few times. The chain recombines TRBV3-1 (or the pseudogene TRBV3-2) with TRBJ2-3; 10 bases align to TRBD2. The CDR3 runs to 19 residues. With V trimmed by 5 bases and J by 4 bases, 18 bases remained unmatched. The V gene's germline CDR1 is LGHDT and CDR2 YNNKEL (reference sequence). The CDR3 sequence is CASSSTSTYSGGLSDTQYF. CDR3 bases: TGTGCCAGCAGCTCAACTTCGACTTATAGCGGGGGGTTGTCAGATACGCAGTATTTT.

This clone was recorded once. The chain links TRBV7-6 to TRBJ2-1; 8 bases line up with TRBD2. The junction had 8 bases not matched to a gene; V was cut back by 5 bases and J by 14 bases. In germline, CDR1 is SGHVS, CDR2 FNYEAQ. The CDR3 contains 12 residues. The CDR3 loop reads CASSGREGRKFF. CDR3 sequence (DNA): TGTGCCAGCAGCGGACGGGAGGGGAGGAAGTTCTTC.

The rearrangement joins TRBV7-8 to TRBJ2-1; 7 bases are a match to TRBD2. J was trimmed by 7 bases and V by 5 bases; bases with no gene match: 23. The germline CDR1 and CDR2 sequences are SGHVS and FQNEAQ. The CDR3 contains 19 residues. This chain's CDR3 is CASSPIDAIVREFENEQFF. The DNA for the CDR3 is TGTGCCAGCAGCCCGATCGATGCCATTGTGCGGGAGTTTGAAAATGAGCAGTTCTTC.

V is TRBV12-2 and J is TRBJ1-1. TRBV12-2 is a recognized pseudogene. The CDR3 covers 14 residues. For the CDR3, the DNA is TGTGCAAGTCGCCTGTCGGCGGGTAACACTGAAGCTTTCTTT. It yields the protein CASRLSAGNTEAFF.

The rearrangement uses TRBV28 and TRBJ1-4; D call uncertain. Between the trimmed V and J ends, which lost 3 bases and 6 bases, there was a span of 8 bases. The CDR3 is made up of 13 amino acids. The germline V gene has CDR1 MDHEN and CDR2 SYDVKM. CDR3 in DNA: TGTGCCAGCAGTTTCAATCAGGATGAAAAACTGTTTTTT. It yields the protein CASSFNQDEKLFF.

V gene TRBV5-1 combines with J gene TRBJ2-3, with no clear D. CDR1 is SGHRS and CDR2 is YFSETQ in the germline V gene. V lost 4 bases, J lost 2 bases, and 5 bases lay in between. The CDR3 extends over 12 amino acids. CDR3 coding DNA: TGCGCCAGCAGCGTCGTCACAGATACGCAGTATTTT. As protein: CASSVVTDTQYF.

V gene TRBV21-1 combines with J gene TRBJ1-1; the table names TRBD1, a call not compared with the DNA. TRBV21-1 is labeled a pseudogene. This CDR3 comprises 13 residues. Here the CDR3 reads CASSNRGARRAFF. CDR3 DNA: TGTGCCAGCAGCAACAGGGGGGCCCGGAGAGCTTTCTTT.

The gene calls are TRBV5-6 and TRBJ2-1; the match to TRBD2 covers 14 bases. In germline, CDR1 is SGHDT, CDR2 YYEEEE. The CDR3 spans 17 residues. Losses at the gene ends were 3 bases for V and 8 bases for J; bases not matched to a gene: 10. DNA of the CDR3: TGTGCCAGCAGCTCAAAGGGGACTAGCGGGAGACGGGATGAGCAGTTCTTC. Its protein is CASSSKGTSGRRDEQFF.

The genes are TRBV5-8 and TRBJ2-2, with no clear D. CDR1 SGHTS and CDR2 YDEGEE come from the germline V gene. V lost 2 bases and J lost 2, with 13 bases in between. CDR3 size: 16 residues. The DNA of the CDR3 is TGTGCCAGCAGCTTCCTGTCGAGCACCAACACCGGGGAGCTGTTTTTT. Residues: CASSFLSSTNTGELFF.